The 17 T cell receptor beta chains listed next were all sequenced from one sample in a study of blood T cell repertoires in COVID-19. Measured with immunoSEQ multiplex PCR; TCRdb has only the in-frame clones, and not every one. The sample gives under 250,000 clones, around 86% of which show up once; 5% to 6% is in the top ten. The sequenced sample consisted of peripheral blood. All receptors derive from a woman at least 80 years old with COVID-19, enrolled during active disease.

This clone was recorded only once. The chain has TRBV2 and TRBJ1-2; D possibly corresponds to TRBD1 (6 bases). The CDR3 has 12 residues. Germline CDR1 SNHLY, CDR2 FYNNEI. V dropped 5 bases and J dropped 6 bases, with 10 bases sitting between them. CDR3 region: CASSRSGDGYTF. CDR3 DNA sequence: TGTGCCAGCAGTCGATCAGGGGATGGCTACACCTTC.

The chain combines TRBV30 with TRBJ1-1; D gene unclear. The germline CDR1 and CDR2 sequences are GTSNPN and SVGIG (reference sequence). V was clipped by 3 bases and J by 10 bases, with 12 bases between them. CDR3 length: 11 residues. CDR3 protein: CAWRQRGPAFF. As DNA, the CDR3 is TGTGCCTGGAGACAACGAGGGCCAGCTTTCTTT. Based on the CDR3 plus reference TRBV30 and TRBJ1-1, the full variable domain is SQTIHQWPATLVQPVGSPLSLECTVEGTSNPNLYWYRQAAGRGLQLLFYSVGIGQISSEVPQNLSASRPQDRQFILSSKKLLLSDSGFYLCAWRQRGPAFFGQGTRLTVV.

The chain employs TRBV28 and TRBJ2-1; 8 nucleotides line up with TRBD2. CDR1 is MDHEN, CDR2 SYDVKM, per germline. V gave up 4 bases and J gave up 6 bases; unmatched junction bases: 8. The length of the CDR3 is 15 residues. CDR3 residues: CASSSRGARFNEQFF. DNA for the CDR3: TGTGCCAGCAGTTCGCGGGGGGCGCGATTCAATGAGCAGTTCTTC.

This clone was recorded a few times. The V call is TRBV5-6, the J call TRBJ2-7, with a tentative D call TRBD2 (5 bases). Germline-derived CDR1 and CDR2 are SGHDT and YYEEEE. The CDR3 has 15 amino acids. V lost 4 bases and J 0 bases, leaving 14 bases between the germline ends. CDR3 sequence (DNA): TGTGCCAGCAGCCCGAGAGGGTATAACTCCTACGAGCAGTACTTC. It translates to CASSPRGYNSYEQYF.

This rearrangement joins TRBV5-6 to TRBJ1-2; D is unclear. V was clipped by 0 bases and J by 7 bases, with 13 bases between them. From germline, CDR1 is SGHDT and CDR2 YYEEEE. The CDR3 has 14 residues. In nucleotides, the CDR3 is TGTGCCAGCAGCTTGGCCGCCCCCGGCGGTGGCTACACCTTC. Protein sequence: CASSLAAPGGGYTF.

This clone was observed a few times. The chain combines TRBV27 with TRBJ1-3; TRBD1 aligns across 8 bases. This CDR3 is built from 17 residues. Germline CDR1 is MNHEY and CDR2 is SMNVEV (reference sequence). J was trimmed by 0 bases and V by 6 bases; bases with no gene match: 10. The CDR3 here is CASSSGRGPSSGNTIYF. In nucleotides, the CDR3 is TGTGCCAGCAGCTCGGGCAGGGGGCCCAGCTCTGGAAACACCATATATTTT.

The rearrangement joins TRBV4-2 to TRBJ1-4; 9 bases agree with TRBD1. This CDR3 is 16 amino acids long. The germline CDR1 and CDR2 sequences are LGHNA and YNFKEQ. The ends lost 2 bases at V and 3 bases at J; junction bases unmatched: 4. The CDR3 loop is CASSQRTGVPNEKLFF. The DNA of the CDR3 is TGTGCCAGCAGCCAACGGACAGGGGTACCTAATGAAAAACTGTTTTTT.

This clone was recorded a few times. This sequence joins TRBV18 and TRBJ2-3, with TRBD2 matching over 8 bases. Germline V lookup: CDR1 KGHSH, CDR2 LQKENI. V shed 8 bases, J shed 2 bases, and the junction held 3 bases outside the gene matches. CDR3 length: 13 amino acids. CDR3 bases: TGTGCCAGCCAAGCGGGGGCCACAGATACGCAGTATTTT. The encoded protein is CASQAGATDTQYF. The entire variable domain, with the rest obtained from reference TRBV18 and TRBJ2-3, is as follows: NAGVMQNPRHLVRRRGQEARLRCSPMKGHSHVYWYRQLPEEGLKFMVYLQKENIIDESGMPKERFSAEFPKEGPSILRIQQVVRGDSAAYFCASQAGATDTQYFGPGTRLTVL.

This rearrangement joins TRBV7-2 to TRBJ2-5; 7 bases line up with TRBD2. Germline V gives CDR1 SGHTA, CDR2 FQGNSA. V dropped 3 bases and J dropped 5; count of bases not matched to a gene: 9. The CDR3 has 15 residues. The CDR3 DNA reads as TGTGCCAGCAGCTTTGTCCGGGGGGTACGGGAGACCCAGTACTTC. This encodes CASSFVRGVRETQYF.

As regards this clone: Other DNA sequences in this sample translate to the same CDR3. V and J are TRBV19 and TRBJ2-5; D is perhaps TRBD2 (5 bases). Germline V lookup: CDR1 LNHDA, CDR2 SQIVND (reference sequence). The length of the CDR3 is 11 residues. Between the trimmed V and J ends, which lost 5 bases and 5 bases, there was a span of 6 bases. CDR3 sequence (DNA): TGTGCCAGTAGTGGCGGGGAGACCCAGTACTTC. It translates to CASSGGETQYF. The full variable domain, with the rest looked up from reference TRBV19 and TRBJ2-5, is DGGITQSPKYLFRKEGQNVTLSCEQNLNHDAMYWYRQDPGQGLRLIYYSQIVNDFQKGDIAEGYSVSREKKESFPLTVTSAQKNPTAFYLCASSGGETQYFGPGTRLLVL.

The chain joins TRBV3-1 (or the pseudogene TRBV3-2) to TRBJ1-2; D ambiguous. The CDR3 covers 15 residues. V dropped 4 bases and J dropped 6 bases, with 18 bases sitting between them. The germline V gene has CDR1 LGHDT and CDR2 YNNKEL (reference sequence). CDR3 DNA sequence: TGTGCCAGCAGCCCCCTCCCGGCGACTGAACATGGCTACACCTTC. Amino acid sequence: CASSPLPATEHGYTF.

The V and J genes are TRBV3-1 (or the pseudogene TRBV3-2) and TRBJ1-1; 8 bases are shared with TRBD1. Germline CDR1 is LGHDT and CDR2 is YNNKEL (reference sequence). The V segment lost 0 bases and the J segment 10 bases; nucleotides outside the gene matches: 1. The length of the CDR3 is 12 residues. CDR3 protein: CASSQETGGAFF. Written as DNA, the CDR3 is TGTGCCAGCAGCCAAGAAACAGGGGGAGCTTTCTTT.

The rearrangement links TRBV30 to TRBJ1-1, with D unresolved. The length of the CDR3 is 14 residues. Deletions cut 1 base from V and 1 base from J, with 10 bases between. Germline values: CDR1 GTSNPN, CDR2 SVGIG (reference sequence). In DNA form, the CDR3 reads TGTGCCTGGAGTGCCGACTCCACGAACACTGAAGCTTTCTTT. Its protein product is CAWSADSTNTEAFF.

The rearrangement uses TRBV5-8 and TRBJ1-6, with 11 bases identical to TRBD1. The V gene's germline CDR1 is SGHTS and CDR2 YDEGEE. This CDR3 is 15 amino acids long. Trimming cost V 4 bases and J 11 bases; bases outside gene matches: 8. CDR3 region: CASSGPGTGGTPLHF. The DNA for the CDR3 is TGTGCCAGCAGCGGGCCCGGGACAGGGGGGACACCCCTCCACTTT.

The rearrangement joins TRBV5-1 to TRBJ1-1, with 7 bases identical to TRBD1. The germline CDR1 and CDR2 sequences are SGHRS and YFSETQ. Trimming removed 4 bases from V and 5 bases from J; junction bases left unmatched: 20. This CDR3 is 18 amino acids long. This CDR3 is CASSDRPGQLSLGTEAFF. As DNA, the CDR3 is TGCGCCAGCAGCGACCGGCCGGGACAGCTATCCTTAGGGACTGAAGCTTTCTTT.

This sequence joins TRBV5-5 and TRBJ2-7, with a tentative D call TRBD2 (6 bases). CDR3 length: 16 residues. CDR1 is SGHKS, CDR2 YYEKEE, per germline (reference sequence). The germline V and J ends were trimmed by 0 bases and 2 bases, with 15 bases remaining between them. The CDR3 nucleotides read TGTGCCAGCAGCTTGGGGAACTTGGGGGAGGCCTACGAGCAGTACGTC. It encodes CASSLGNLGEAYEQYV.

The chain combines TRBV11-2 with TRBJ1-5; 8 bases map to TRBD1. CDR1 SGHAT and CDR2 FQNNGV come from the germline V gene. The CDR3 consists of 15 residues. V trimming: 1 base; J trimming: 3 bases; junction bases outside the gene matches: 2. The CDR3 sequence is CASSLGDRTNQPQHF. DNA of the CDR3: TGTGCCAGCAGCTTAGGGGACAGGACCAATCAGCCCCAGCATTTT.